Reported below is one T cell receptor (beta chain). Germline loops: CDR1 SGHAT, CDR2 FQNNGV. The V end lost 4 bases, the J end lost 9 bases, and 9 bases lay between the germline ends. There are 11 residues in the CDR3. The record originates from a study of control samples from healthy donors and cancer patients. Clones were sequenced by immunoSEQ multiplex PCR, and TCRdb holds only the in-frame ones, with some missing. Here the sample spans roughly 170,000 clones, around nine tenths being singletons. The chain employs TRBV11-2 and TRBJ1-1; D remains unclear. Sample: blood. This sequence was found in a woman in her twenties or thirties in good health. The CDR3 here is CASSSAYQAFF. The CDR3 DNA is TGTGCCAGCAGCTCGGCATATCAAGCTTTCTTT.